This paragraph reports one T cell receptor (beta chain). Its specificity is not known. Around 200 ng DNA, about 33,000 T cell genomes, went into each sorted-subset replicate PCR. Produced via immunoSEQ multiplex PCR; TCRdb's table is partial and in-frame only. The table shows about 2,200,000 clones, with 93% occurring only once. The sample belongs to a study of shared clonotypes between healthy human individuals. Study-wide context: In total, the donors were a couple of women and a few men aged 18 to 49. Three CD4 naive, three CD4 memory, two CD8 naive and one CD8 memory plate were used per donor.

CD45RO-negative CD8 cells positively selected for CCR7 made up the naive population, which excluded terminally differentiated effector memory CD45RA+ cells. V was pared by 0 bases and J by 2 bases, with 12 bases between. The CDR3 sequence is 15 residues long. Germline assignment: CDR1 SGDLS and CDR2 YYNGEE. Regarding the study as a whole: Sampling covered nothing but blood. Tissue TCR repertoires likely differ from those found in blood.

Sequencing was done on a sample of naive CD8+ T cells from PBMCs. The receptor was derived from a man aged 18 to 29 in good health. Some clones in this sample may be carry-over from other donors' samples. This chain uses TRBV9 with TRBJ2-7; possibly TRBD1 or TRBD2 for D (5 bases each). The CDR3 reads CASSVGGRPTYEQYF. In DNA form, the CDR3 reads TGTGCCAGCAGCGTAGGGGGGAGACCTACCTACGAGCAGTACTTC.